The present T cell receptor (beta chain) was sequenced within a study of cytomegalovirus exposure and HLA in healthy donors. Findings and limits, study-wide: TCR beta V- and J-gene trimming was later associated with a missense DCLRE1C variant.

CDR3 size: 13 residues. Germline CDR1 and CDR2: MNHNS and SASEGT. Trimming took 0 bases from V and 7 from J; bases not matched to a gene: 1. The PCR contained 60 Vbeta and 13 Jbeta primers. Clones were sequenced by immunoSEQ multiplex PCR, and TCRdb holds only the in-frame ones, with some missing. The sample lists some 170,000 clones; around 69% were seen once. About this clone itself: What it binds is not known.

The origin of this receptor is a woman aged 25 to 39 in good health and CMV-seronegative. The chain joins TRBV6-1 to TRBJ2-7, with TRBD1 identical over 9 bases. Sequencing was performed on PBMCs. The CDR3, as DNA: TGTGCCAGCAGTGAAGCGGACAGGGGAGAGCAGTACTTC. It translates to CASSEADRGEQYF.